The sequence of this TCR beta chain was determined in a study of T-cell memory formation after mild COVID-19. CDR1 is SGHRS and CDR2 is YFSETQ in the germline V gene. The CDR3 runs 15 residues. Trimming stripped 4 bases from V and 7 bases from J, with 18 bases between. This clonotype was seen a handful of times. Constant-segment-primed 5'RACE gave TCR alpha and TCR beta cDNA libraries with sample barcodes and UMIs. MiXCR was run by TCRdb on the 5' RACE reads, yielding one entry per CDR3 protein. The sample holds 350,000 to 500,000 distinct CDR3 sequences, over 15% seen once. Material: PBMCs or a T cell subset sorted from them (not recorded which). The chain has TRBV5-1 and TRBJ2-1; D perhaps matches TRBD1 (6 bases). The receptor's source is a man between 18 and 35 years old who had mild COVID-19 (a few samples of this study predate the infection). Cell type and time point are not known. CDR3 nucleotide sequence: TGCGCCAGCAGCACAGTCCCAGGGGACGATAATGAGCAGTTCTTC. This codes for CASSTVPGDDNEQFF.